The rows below give T cell receptor beta chains drawn from one sample of a study of T cells after yellow fever vaccination. TCRdb reanalysed the 5' RACE reads using MiXCR and keeps one entry per CDR3 protein. The table has more than 95,000 distinct CDR3 sequences, about 7.4% seen once. The sequenced sample was CD4+ T cells sorted from PBMCs, obtained 10 to 11 days after the first yellow fever vaccination. The origin of the receptors is a man between 18 and 35 years old who received the YFV17D yellow fever vaccine. Both conserved end residues are part of each CDR3. The order of the fields is J gene, clone size, D gene, V gene, CDR3 DNA, CDR3 protein. A D gene is named only where the DNA matches it firmly. Not all rows give a size; the values are once, few, many and, for expanded clones, a class.

>TRBJ2-5|many|.|TRBV7-6
TGTGCCAGCAGCTTATCTGGCGAGACCCAGTACTTC
CASSLSGETQYF
>TRBJ1-4|few|.|TRBV19
TGTGCCAGCCGTTGGAGGGCGGGAAAACTGTTTTTT
CASRWRAGKLFF
>TRBJ1-2|many|TRBD1|TRBV5-1
TGCGCCAGCATGGTCGGGGGACAGCTGAACTATGGCTACACCTTC
CASMVGGQLNYGYTF
>TRBJ2-5|many|TRBD1|TRBV18
TGTGCCAGCTCAAAGACCAGGGGGCAAGAGACCCAGTACTTC
CASSKTRGQETQYF
>TRBJ2-5|few|.|TRBV30
TGTGCCTGGAGTGTAGTAAACGGCGTGCGGAAGACCCAGTACTTC
CAWSVVNGVRKTQYF
>TRBJ2-7|few|TRBD1|TRBV3-1
TGTGCCAGCAGCCTCGCCGGGACAGTATACGAGCAGTACTTC
CASSLAGTVYEQYF
>TRBJ2-3|many|.|TRBV9
TGTGCCAGCAGCGTCGGAACATTTCCTAGCACAGATACGCAGTATTTT
CASSVGTFPSTDTQYF
>TRBJ1-2|many|TRBD1|TRBV5-1
TGCGCCAGCAGCAACCCGGGACAGGGTAACTATGGCTACACCTTC
CASSNPGQGNYGYTF
>TRBJ2-3|many|.|TRBV9
TGTGCCAGCAGCGTAGCGGTAGATACGCAGTATTTT
CASSVAVDTQYF
>TRBJ2-1|many|.|TRBV12-3/TRBV12-4
TGTGCCAGCAGTTTCCCCTCGGGCAATGAGCAGTTCTTC
CASSFPSGNEQFF
>TRBJ1-2|.|.|TRBV4-1
TGCGCCAGCAGCCAAGAGCATGTGTACTATGGCTACACCTTC
CASSQEHVYYGYTF
>TRBJ2-7|many|.|TRBV6-5
TGTGCCAGCAGTTACTCGGGGATCAGGGTTGGTGAGCAGTACTTC
CASSYSGIRVGEQYF
>TRBJ2-4|few|.|TRBV28
TGTGCCAGCAGTTTTCAGGGCGGAAACATTCAGTACTTC
CASSFQGGNIQYF
>TRBJ1-1|many|.|TRBV4-1
TGCGCCAGCAGCATAAACAGGGTCGGGAGACCTGGAGCTTTCTTT
CASSINRVGRPGAFF
>TRBJ2-5|many|.|TRBV5-1
TGCGCCAGCAGCCACACACTGGACACGATTGTCTTC
CASSHTLDTIVF
>TRBJ1-4|many|TRBD1|TRBV28
TGTGCCAGCAGTTCCGGACAGGAAGGTGAAAAACTGTTTTTT
CASSSGQEGEKLFF
>TRBJ2-5|many|.|TRBV4-1
TGCGCCAGCAGCCCCCCAGGGAGTCTTGGGTTTGAGACCCAGTACTTC
CASSPPGSLGFETQYF
>TRBJ2-7|.|.|TRBV12-3/TRBV12-4
TGTGCCAGCAGTATTACCAACAGCTACGAGCAGTACTTC
CASSITNSYEQYF
>TRBJ1-1|few|.|TRBV11-2
TGTGCCTGGGGGGCTCTAGGGACTGAAGCTTTCTTT
CAWGALGTEAFF
>TRBJ2-1|many|TRBD2|TRBV20-1
TGCAGTGCTCGCGGACTAGCGGGGGGCCTCGCAGGTGAGCAGTTCTTC
CSARGLAGGLAGEQFF
>TRBJ1-1|few|.|TRBV19
TGTGCCAGTAGGCCGGAGGCTGGGGAATCTTTCTTT
CASRPEAGESFF
>TRBJ2-1|few|.|TRBV7-8
TGTGCCAGCAGCCGGGCGGCACACAATGAGCAGTTCTTC
CASSRAAHNEQFF
>TRBJ2-1|few|TRBD2|TRBV9
TGTGCCAGCAGCGTAACGGCGGGGGGGTTCAATGAGCAGTTCTTC
CASSVTAGGFNEQFF
>TRBJ2-5|many|.|TRBV28
TGTGCCAGCAGTACATCTGGGAGGTACCAAGAGACCCAGTACTTC
CASSTSGRYQETQYF
>TRBJ1-1|many|.|TRBV4-3
TGCGCCAGCAGCCAATCCTACCGAGTTAACACTGAAGCTTTCTTT
CASSQSYRVNTEAFF
>TRBJ1-6|many|.|TRBV20-1
TGCAGTGCTAGAATGGCAGGGGTAGATTCACCCCTCCACTTT
CSARMAGVDSPLHF
>TRBJ2-2|many|TRBD1|TRBV12-3/TRBV12-4
TGTGCCAGCGGACTACAGGGGGCCGTCACCGGGGAGCTGTTTTTT
CASGLQGAVTGELFF
>TRBJ2-3|many|.|TRBV27
TGTGCCAGCAGTTTTCTTAATACGCAGTATTTT
CASSFLNTQYF
>TRBJ2-5|.|.|TRBV7-2
TGTGGCAGCAGCTTAGGAAGGGACGCGTGGGGAGAGACCCAGTACTTC
CGSSLGRDAWGETQYF
>TRBJ2-2|many|TRBD1|TRBV12-3/TRBV12-4
TGTGCCAGCAGCCCCCGAGAGGGGGCCTTCGGCGGGGAGCTGTTTTTT
CASSPREGAFGGELFF
>TRBJ2-3|many|.|TRBV7-9
TGTGCCAGCAGAGATAGTGGAGGAGATACGCAGTATTTT
CASRDSGGDTQYF
>TRBJ2-3|many|.|TRBV20-1
TGCAGTGCTAGCGGGGGCGGTCGCACGAATACGCAGTATTTT
CSASGGGRTNTQYF
>TRBJ1-2|.|.|TRBV18
TGTGCCAGCTCACCGGACGACGGCTATGGCTACACCTTC
CASSPDDGYGYTF
>TRBJ1-1|many|TRBD1|TRBV20-1
TGCAGTGCTTTGCAGGGGGCAGATGAAGCTTTCTTT
CSALQGADEAFF
>TRBJ1-5|.|.|TRBV28
TGTGCCAGCGGGACGGCTACCAATCAGCCCCAGCATTTT
CASGTATNQPQHF
>TRBJ2-3|many|.|TRBV18
TGTGCCAGCTCACCACCGATTAGCGACACAGATACGCAGTATTTT
CASSPPISDTDTQYF
>TRBJ2-3|many|TRBD2|TRBV7-6
TGTGCCAGCAGCCGGGGACTAGCGGGAACCCGGAAGGATACGCAGTATTTT
CASSRGLAGTRKDTQYF